Listed here is a single T cell receptor beta chain. Its antigen is still unknown. Germline CDR1 SGHAT, CDR2 FQDESV (reference sequence). This CDR3 is 18 amino acids long. Trimming left V 8 bases short and J 0 bases short, with 23 bases between. Unique molecular identifiers were in the cDNA, with template-switch universal primer binding. From the 5' RACE reads, TCRdb called clonotypes with MiXCR, one entry per CDR3 protein. The sample holds some 560,000 distinct CDR3 sequences; 9% to 10% are singletons and the top ten take more than 2.5%. These data come from a study of identical twins. Broader study findings: Surplus twin overlap in beta out-of-frame sequences was less pronounced. Cord blood beta clonotypes that were abundant carried fewer insertions, and memory repertoires showed no such trend.

These data also formed part of another study, on yellow fever vaccine responses in identical twins.

The source material was PBMCs. The chain uses TRBV11-1 and TRBJ2-1; D is possibly TRBD2 (6 bases). The sequence was obtained from a woman aged 18-29 years in good health. Here the CDR3 reads CASETLIGGESSYNEQFF. CDR3 sequence (DNA): TGTGCCAGCGAAACCCTAATCGGGGGAGAAAGCTCCTACAATGAGCAGTTCTTC. The variable domain in full, with the rest retrieved from reference TRBV11-1 and TRBJ2-1, is EAEVAQSPRYKITEKSQAVAFWCDPISGHATLYWYRQILGQGPELLVQFQDESVVDDSQLPKDRFSAERLKGVDSTLKIQPAELGDSAMYLCASETLIGGESSYNEQFFGPGTRLTVL.